A single sample is the source of the 20 T cell receptor beta chains below, sequenced in a study of early T cells in non-severe SARS-CoV-2 infection listed by TCRdb under 2021. Library preparation employed 5' RACE. TCRdb records NextSeq 500 as the sequencer. The raw public data were reprocessed by TCRdb itself: fastp quality trimming at Q25, MiXCR clonotype calling, in-frame beta chains only. Entries that share a CDR3 protein sequence are merged under the most common genes and DNA. A total of 85,000 to 100,000 distinct CDR3 sequences appear in this sample, 9.5% to 11% of them only once. Clones ranked in the top ten supply approximately 5.3% of the sample. Material for sequencing was whole blood. These TCRs come from an adult who was a healthcare worker with PCR-confirmed SARS-CoV-2 infection or an uninfected control (not recorded which).

In this sample, this clonotype turned up many times. The chain uses TRBV30 and TRBJ1-1; 12 positions match TRBD1. CDR3 length: 14 residues. Germline assignment: CDR1 GTSNPN and CDR2 SVGIG (reference sequence). The ends lost 3 bases at V and 5 bases at J; junction bases unmatched: 4. CDR3: CAWSGTGGWTEAFF. The DNA of the CDR3 is TGTGCCTGGAGCGGGACAGGGGGCTGGACTGAAGCTTTCTTT.

This chain uses TRBV5-6 with TRBJ2-1; D may correspond to TRBD1 or TRBD2 (5 bases each). CDR1 SGHDT and CDR2 YYEEEE come from the germline V gene. The ends were cut back, 7 bases at V and 0 bases at J, with 14 bases in the middle. The CDR3 contains 15 residues. CDR3 bases: TGTGCCAGCGCCCAGGGACCTCACTCCTACAATGAGCAGTTCTTC. It specifies CASAQGPHSYNEQFF.

There are a few counts of this clonotype. The rearrangement joins TRBV6-6 to TRBJ1-5; D call uncertain. Germline V gene lookup returns CDR1 MNHNY and CDR2 SVGAGI (reference sequence). This CDR3 contains 13 residues. Trimming pared 7 bases from V and 2 bases from J, leaving 9 bases between. CDR3 bases: TGTGCCAGCACCTCACGAGGCAATCAGCCCCAGCATTTT. Residues: CASTSRGNQPQHF.

The V call is TRBV7-9, the J call TRBJ2-2, with 11 bases lining up with TRBD2. After removal of 5 bases from V and 1 base from J, the junction contained 3 bases not matched to a gene. Germline lookup yields CDR1 SEHNR and CDR2 FQNEAQ (reference sequence). CDR3 size: 16 residues. Written as DNA, the CDR3 is TGTGCCAGCAGCCCCACTAGCGGGGGGAACACCGGGGAGCTGTTTTTT. It is translated as CASSPTSGGNTGELFF.

A few counts support this clonotype. The chain couples TRBV7-3 to TRBJ2-3; TRBD2 is a possible D gene (7 bases). V dropped 1 base and J dropped 4 bases, with 12 bases sitting between them. Germline CDR1 and CDR2: SGHTA and FQGTGA. The CDR3 has 15 residues. CDR3 amino acids: CASSLMGGPSDTQYF. The CDR3 bases are TGTGCCAGCAGCTTAATGGGGGGGCCCTCAGATACGCAGTATTTT. The whole variable domain, filled in from reference TRBV7-3 and TRBJ2-3, reads GAGVSQTPSNKVTEKGKYVELRCDPISGHTALYWYRQSLGQGPEFLIYFQGTGAADDSGLPNDRFFAVRPEGSVSTLKIQRTERGDSAVYLCASSLMGGPSDTQYFGPGTRLTVL.

This clonotype was detected many times. This sequence joins TRBV29-1 and TRBJ2-1; 7 nucleotides match TRBD1. The CDR3 is 14 amino acids. V shed 5 bases, J shed 4 bases, and the junction held 8 bases outside the gene matches. The germline V gene encodes CDR1 SQVTM and CDR2 ANQGSEA. The CDR3 reads CSVQMGRGYNEQFF. In DNA, the CDR3 is TGCAGCGTTCAAATGGGCAGGGGGTACAATGAGCAGTTCTTC.

This clonotype was observed many times. This rearrangement joins TRBV20-1 to TRBJ2-5; D gene unclear. The V end lost 5 bases, the J end lost 1 base, and 11 bases lay between the germline ends. Germline-derived CDR1 and CDR2 are DFQATT and SNEGSKA (reference sequence). The CDR3 spans 13 residues. The CDR3 coding sequence is TGCAGTGCTGTAGTGAGACCCCAAGAGACCCAGTACTTC. Its translation is CSAVVRPQETQYF.

This clonotype occurred a few times. The J gene is TRBJ2-7, the V gene TRBV13, with TRBD1 identical over 8 bases. The CDR3 sequence is 15 residues long. The germline V gene encodes CDR1 PRHDT and CDR2 FYEKMQ (reference sequence). The V and J ends lost 1 base and 4 bases, in that order; junction bases with no gene match: 6. The CDR3 region is CASSLEPGGSYEQYF. DNA of the CDR3: TGTGCCAGCAGCTTAGAGCCAGGGGGCTCTTACGAGCAGTACTTC. The full variable domain, completed using reference TRBV13 and TRBJ2-7, is AAGVIQSPRHLIKEKRETATLKCYPIPRHDTVYWYQQGPGQDPQFLISFYEKMQSDKGSIPDRFSAQQFSDYHSELNMSSLELGDSALYFCASSLEPGGSYEQYFGPGTRLTVT.

This clonotype appeared many times. The V call is TRBV11-2, the J call TRBJ1-4, with a possible D match to TRBD1 (6 bases). Trimming removed 2 bases at V and 5 bases at J, with 15 bases between. CDR1 is SGHAT and CDR2 is FQNNGV in the germline V gene. This CDR3 contains 16 residues. The CDR3 DNA is TGTGCCAGCAGCTTATCCCTACAGGGCGGGAATGAAAAACTGTTTTTT. It yields the protein CASSLSLQGGNEKLFF. Variable domain in full (rest from reference TRBV11-2 and TRBJ1-4): EAGVAQSPRYKIIEKRQSVAFWCNPISGHATLYWYQQILGQGPKLLIQFQNNGVVDDSQLPKDRFSAERLKGVDSTLKIQPAKLEDSAVYLCASSLSLQGGNEKLFFGSGTQLSVL.

The V call is TRBV7-9, the J call TRBJ2-2; 7 positions match TRBD1. The germline V gene encodes CDR1 SEHNR and CDR2 FQNEAQ (reference sequence). V trimming: 4 bases; J trimming: 2 bases; junction bases outside the gene matches: 4. The CDR3 extends over 15 amino acids. The CDR3 nucleotides read TGTGCCAGCAGCTCGGACAGGATAAACACCGGGGAGCTGTTTTTT. Protein sequence: CASSSDRINTGELFF.

This clonotype appeared a few times. This rearrangement joins TRBV3-1 to TRBJ2-2; D not resolved. V gave up 1 base and J gave up 0 bases, with 6 bases separating them. Germline lookup yields CDR1 LGHDT and CDR2 YNNKEL (reference sequence). This CDR3 is built from 15 residues. The CDR3 nucleotides are TGTGCCAGCAGCCAAGTGCGGACGAACACCGGGGAGCTGTTTTTT. Translating it yields CASSQVRTNTGELFF.

This clonotype was found a few times. This sequence joins TRBV3-1 and TRBJ1-2, with 10 bases that match TRBD1. Trimming at V came to 7 bases and at J to 7 bases, leaving 9 bases not matched to a gene. CDR3 size: 14 residues. Looked up from germline, CDR1 is LGHDT and CDR2 is YNNKEL (reference sequence). CDR3 sequence: CASNTGQGTAGYTF. CDR3 nucleotides: TGTGCCAGCAATACGGGACAGGGGACGGCTGGCTACACCTTC.

This clonotype has a handful of counts. V is TRBV6-2 or TRBV6-3 and J is TRBJ2-1, with 8 bases identical to TRBD2. The CDR3 is 14 amino acids. The V gene's germline CDR1 is MNHEY and CDR2 SVGEGT. V lost 4 bases to trimming and J lost 6 bases; unmatched junction nucleotides: 5. CDR3: CASSLGSGINEQFF. CDR3 bases: TGTGCCAGCAGTTTAGGTAGCGGGATCAATGAGCAGTTCTTC.

This clonotype was seen only a few times. The chain couples TRBV20-1 to TRBJ2-5; TRBD1 is a possible D gene (5 bases). The CDR3 covers 14 residues. CDR1 is DFQATT, CDR2 SNEGSKA, per germline (reference sequence). V was pared by 0 bases and J by 1 base, with 9 bases between. The CDR3 sequence is CSARDRVTQETQYF. In nucleotides, the CDR3 is TGCAGTGCTAGAGACAGGGTAACCCAAGAGACCCAGTACTTC.

The chain employs TRBV10-3 and TRBJ2-3; a possible D gene is TRBD2 (6 bases). This CDR3 spans 14 amino acids. V gave up 3 bases and J gave up 2 bases, with 9 bases separating them. Germline CDR1 and CDR2: ENHRY and SYGVKD. In nucleotides, the CDR3 is TGTGCCATCAGTGAAATAGCGGACACAGATACGCAGTATTTT. Translating gives CAISEIADTDTQYF.

The table lists this clonotype with many counts. This rearrangement joins TRBV6-5 to TRBJ1-3; maybe TRBD1 (6 bases). Germline loops: CDR1 MNHEY, CDR2 SVGAGI. V dropped 6 bases and J dropped 0 bases, with 12 bases sitting between them. This CDR3 spans 15 amino acids. The CDR3 DNA reads TGTGCCAGCAGACCGGACAGATACTCTGGAAACACCATATATTTT. Translated, it gives CASRPDRYSGNTIYF.

This chain joins TRBV6-6 and TRBJ1-5; no reliable D call. CDR3 length equals 14 residues. V shed 6 bases and J shed 1 base, with 10 bases lying between them. Germline V gives CDR1 MNHNY, CDR2 SVGAGI (reference sequence). In DNA, the CDR3 is TGTGCCAGCAGCTCCAGTGGGAGCAATCAGCCCCAGCATTTT. It yields the protein CASSSSGSNQPQHF.

The chain is built from TRBV6-6 and TRBJ2-7, with D hard to call. Germline V gene sequence: CDR1 MNHNY, CDR2 SVGAGI (reference sequence). The CDR3 is made up of 13 amino acids. V lost 5 bases to trimming and J lost 4 bases, with 12 bases between them. Here the CDR3 reads CASSHGNIYEQYF. CDR3 nucleotide sequence: TGTGCCAGCAGTCACGGAAATATTTACGAGCAGTACTTC.

Here the CDR3 DNA reads TGTGCCAGCAGCCAAGATGGTGGGGTTCTTGGCGGCTACACCTTC. Protein: CASSQDGGVLGGYTF. This chain links TRBV3-1 with TRBJ1-2; D unresolved. The germline CDR1 and CDR2 sequences are LGHDT and YNNKEL (reference sequence). V was shortened by 0 bases and J by 8 bases, with 16 bases between the two germline ends. This CDR3 spans 15 amino acids. Full variable domain (outside the CDR3, taken from reference TRBV3-1 and TRBJ1-2): DTAVSQTPKYLVTQMGNDKSIKCEQNLGHDTMYWYKQDSKKFLKIMFSYNNKELIINETVPNRFSPKSPDKAHLNLHINSLELGDSAVYFCASSQDGGVLGGYTFGSGTRLTVV.

This clonotype was seen more than once but under ten times. The chain is built from TRBV5-6 and TRBJ2-5, with 8 positions matching TRBD1. V shed 0 bases, J shed 0 bases, and the junction held 10 bases outside the gene matches. The germline V gene encodes CDR1 SGHDT and CDR2 YYEEEE. This CDR3 is built from 18 residues. CDR3 bases: TGTGCCAGCAGCTTGGGGCTCAGCGACAGGGGATACCAAGAGACCCAGTACTTC. It codes for CASSLGLSDRGYQETQYF.